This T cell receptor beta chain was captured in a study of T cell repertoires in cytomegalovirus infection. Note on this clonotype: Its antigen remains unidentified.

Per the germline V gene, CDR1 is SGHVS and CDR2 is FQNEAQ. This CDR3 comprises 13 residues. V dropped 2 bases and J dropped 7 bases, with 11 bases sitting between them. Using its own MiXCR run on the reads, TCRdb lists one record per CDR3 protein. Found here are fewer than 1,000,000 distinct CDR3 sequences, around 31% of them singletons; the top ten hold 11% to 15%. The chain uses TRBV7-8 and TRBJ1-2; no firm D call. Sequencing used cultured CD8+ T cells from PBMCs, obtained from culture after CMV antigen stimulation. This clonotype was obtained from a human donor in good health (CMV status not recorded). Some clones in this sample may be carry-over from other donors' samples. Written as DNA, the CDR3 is TGTGCCAGCAGCTTATATAGGGAATTTGGCTACACCTTC. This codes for CASSLYREFGYTF.